These 25 T cell receptor beta chains came from one sample sequenced in a study of cytomegalovirus exposure and HLA in healthy donors (dated 2017 in TCRdb). The receptor library was made with the immunoSEQ multiplex PCR assay. For the multiplex PCR, a mixture combining 60 forward primers for TCR Vbeta segments and 13 reverse primers for TCR Jbeta segments was used. TCRdb took this table from immuneACCESS and kept in-frame rearrangements with V and J called. Such tables lack part of the clones; where checked against another copy, unresolved V genes explain under half of the gap, and the rest is unexplained. The sample table lists around 130,000 clones, roughly three quarters of them with a count of one. The ten biggest clones cover less than 2% of the sample. The sample comprised PBMCs. The origin of the receptors is a woman aged 40 to 49 in good health and CMV-seronegative.

This rearrangement joins TRBV9 to TRBJ1-1; D call uncertain. V was clipped by 1 base and J by 1 base, with 5 bases between them. The CDR3 covers 13 residues. In germline, CDR1 is SGDLS, CDR2 YYNGEE. This CDR3 reads CASSVTRNTEAFF. The CDR3 DNA sequence: TGTGCCAGCAGCGTAACGCGGAACACTGAAGCTTTCTTT.

The chain employs TRBV9 and TRBJ1-5; 7 bases are shared with TRBD1. CDR1 is SGDLS, CDR2 YYNGEE, per germline. There are 15 residues in the CDR3. Trimming at V came to 3 bases and at J to 5 bases, leaving 8 bases not matched to a gene. The CDR3 loop is CASSATGLGHQPQHF. CDR3 DNA sequence: TGTGCCAGCAGCGCGACAGGGCTCGGGCATCAGCCCCAGCATTTT.

The gene calls are TRBV7-9 and TRBJ1-1, with 7 nucleotides matching TRBD1. CDR1 and CDR2 from the germline V gene are SEHNR and FQNEAQ (reference sequence). Trimming removed 0 bases from V and 6 bases from J; junction bases left unmatched: 7. The CDR3 has 15 amino acids. CDR3 sequence reads: CASSLAPGQVPEAFF. CDR3 nucleotides: TGTGCCAGCAGCTTAGCCCCCGGACAGGTCCCTGAAGCTTTCTTT. The full variable domain, with the rest looked up from reference TRBV7-9 and TRBJ1-1, is DTGVSQNPRHKITKRGQNVTFRCDPISEHNRLYWYRQTLGQGPEFLTYFQNEAQLEKSRLLSDRFSAERPKGSFSTLEIQRTEQGDSAMYLCASSLAPGQVPEAFFGQGTRLTVV.

J is TRBJ1-1 and V is TRBV19; the D is unclear. In germline, CDR1 is LNHDA, CDR2 SQIVND (reference sequence). The V end lost 7 bases, the J end lost 0 bases, and 9 bases lay between the germline ends. CDR3 length: 13 residues. CDR3 sequence: CASNPGMNTEAFF. CDR3 DNA: TGTGCCAGTAATCCGGGGATGAACACTGAAGCTTTCTTT. Variable domain in full (rest from reference TRBV19 and TRBJ1-1): DGGITQSPKYLFRKEGQNVTLSCEQNLNHDAMYWYRQDPGQGLRLIYYSQIVNDFQKGDIAEGYSVSREKKESFPLTVTSAQKNPTAFYLCASNPGMNTEAFFGQGTRLTVV.

CDR3 sequence reads: CASREPGLVYEQYF. The CDR3 DNA sequence: TGTGCCAGCAGGGAGCCGGGACTAGTGTACGAGCAGTACTTC. The chain carries TRBV21-1 and TRBJ2-7; no check of the table's D call, TRBD2, against the DNA was made. TRBV21-1 constitutes a pseudogene. This CDR3 has 14 residues.

The chain joins TRBV11-3 to TRBJ1-1; TRBD1 agrees at 8 bases. With 5 bases clipped from V and 2 bases from J, the junction kept 7 bases outside the gene matches. The V gene's germline CDR1 is SGHNT and CDR2 YENEEA. This CDR3 region has 15 residues. The CDR3 DNA sequence: TGTGCCAGCAGCGCCGGACAGGGCGGCAACACTGAAGCTTTCTTT. Translating gives CASSAGQGGNTEAFF.

CDR3 nucleotide sequence: TGTGCCAGCAGCCCACGACAGTCGTACTCTGGAAACACCATATATTTT. Translation gives CASSPRQSYSGNTIYF. The rearrangement links TRBV7-9 to TRBJ1-3; D perhaps matches TRBD1 (5 bases). The CDR3 has 16 residues. V lost 5 bases, J lost 0 bases, and 14 bases lay in between. CDR1 SEHNR and CDR2 FQNEAQ come from the germline V gene (reference sequence). Based on the CDR3 plus reference TRBV7-9 and TRBJ1-3, the full variable domain is DTGVSQNPRHKITKRGQNVTFRCDPISEHNRLYWYRQTLGQGPEFLTYFQNEAQLEKSRLLSDRFSAERPKGSFSTLEIQRTEQGDSAMYLCASSPRQSYSGNTIYFGEGSWLTVV.

The chain joins TRBV28 to TRBJ2-7; 9 nucleotides align to TRBD1. Germline values: CDR1 MDHEN, CDR2 SYDVKM. Germline trimming cut 6 bases from V and 3 bases from J; bases unmatched to any gene: 21. This CDR3 comprises 19 residues. The CDR3 sequence is CASSLEAGSGTGLFYEQYF. The CDR3 region has the DNA TGTGCCAGCAGCCTTGAAGCAGGCTCAGGGACAGGGCTTTTCTACGAGCAGTACTTC.

The J gene is TRBJ2-5, the V gene TRBV5-1; 9 bases are a match to TRBD2. The CDR3 is 16 residues long. Germline V gives CDR1 SGHRS, CDR2 YFSETQ. Losses at the gene ends were 0 bases for V and 0 bases for J; bases not matched to a gene: 3. The chain's CDR3 is CASSLASSGDQETQYF. The CDR3 DNA reads as TGCGCCAGCAGCTTGGCCTCTAGCGGGGACCAAGAGACCCAGTACTTC.

This clone was seen a few times. The rearrangement links TRBV9 to TRBJ1-2, with unresolved D. Germline CDR1 SGDLS, CDR2 YYNGEE. Trimming pared 3 bases from V and 13 bases from J, leaving 13 bases between. This CDR3 region has 11 residues. CDR3 DNA sequence: TGTGCCAGCAGCGCCCCCCGGTCGCTCACCTTC. It encodes CASSAPRSLTF.

The chain couples TRBV7-9 to TRBJ1-4, with D perhaps matching TRBD1 (6 bases). Germline V gene lookup returns CDR1 SEHNR and CDR2 FQNEAQ (reference sequence). This CDR3 is built from 16 residues. V lost 5 bases and J 4 bases, leaving 17 bases between the germline ends. CDR3 coding DNA: TGTGCCAGCAGCCAAGGAAACGAGGGGGTTAATGAAAAACTGTTTTTT. It is translated as CASSQGNEGVNEKLFF. Drawing the rest from reference TRBV7-9 and TRBJ1-4, the complete variable domain is DTGVSQNPRHKITKRGQNVTFRCDPISEHNRLYWYRQTLGQGPEFLTYFQNEAQLEKSRLLSDRFSAERPKGSFSTLEIQRTEQGDSAMYLCASSQGNEGVNEKLFFGSGTQLSVL.

The chain joins TRBV18 to TRBJ2-7, with D possibly matching TRBD1 (5 bases). This CDR3 region has 12 residues. Trimming shortened V by 4 bases and J by 3 bases, and 7 bases separated the two germline ends. The germline CDR1 and CDR2 sequences are KGHSH and LQKENI. CDR3 bases: TGTGCCAGCTCACAAGACAGCTACGAGCAGTACTTC. The encoded protein is CASSQDSYEQYF.

J is TRBJ2-4 and V is TRBV5-1; no definite D call. Germline CDR1 reads SGHRS; CDR2 reads YFSETQ. The CDR3 is 15 residues long. Trimming removed 2 bases from V and 7 bases from J, with 16 bases in between. CDR3 sequence reads: CASSFNGRGWNIQYF. CDR3 DNA sequence: TGCGCCAGCAGCTTCAATGGTCGAGGCTGGAACATTCAGTACTTC.

This chain connects TRBV10-3 to TRBJ2-7; D might be TRBD1 (6 bases). Trimming removed 2 bases at V and 1 base at J, with 9 bases between. Germline CDR1 and CDR2: ENHRY and SYGVKD. The CDR3 is 14 amino acids. The CDR3 nucleotides read TGTGCCATCAGTGAGAACCAGGGGTCCTACGAGCAGTACTTC. The encoded protein is CAISENQGSYEQYF.

V is TRBV5-5 and J is TRBJ1-3; unclear D gene. This CDR3 spans 15 amino acids. V was clipped by 1 base and J by 0 bases, with 8 bases between them. Germline assignment: CDR1 SGHKS and CDR2 YYEKEE (reference sequence). For the CDR3, the DNA is TGTGCCAGCAGCTTGACGGTACTCTCTGGAAACACCATATATTTT. Residues: CASSLTVLSGNTIYF.

This clone was seen only a few times. The chain carries TRBV18 and TRBJ2-7, with 9 bases fitting TRBD1. V lost 2 bases, J lost 6 bases, and 5 bases stayed unmatched. Per germline, CDR1 KGHSH and CDR2 LQKENI. The CDR3 length is 14 residues. CDR3: CASSPWDRASEQYF. The DNA of the CDR3 is TGTGCCAGCTCACCATGGGACAGGGCAAGCGAGCAGTACTTC.

This clone was observed a few times. The CDR3 DNA reads TGTGCCAGCAGCCCTACGGGACAGGGTAATTCACCCCTCCACTTT. Translated, it gives CASSPTGQGNSPLHF. This chain uses TRBV14 with TRBJ1-6; 9 bases fit TRBD1. The CDR3 loop spans 15 amino acids. Losses at the gene ends were 4 bases for V and 6 bases for J; bases not matched to a gene: 4. The germline CDR1 and CDR2 sequences are SGHDN and FVKESK.

This sequence joins TRBV2 and TRBJ1-5; D is perhaps TRBD1 (6 bases). The V end was cut by 6 bases, the J end by 1 base, with 13 bases between. Germline V lookup: CDR1 SNHLY, CDR2 FYNNEI. The CDR3 has 15 amino acids. DNA for the CDR3: TGTGCCAGCAGGCCCATAGGGGGAAGCAATCAGCCCCAGCATTTT. It yields the protein CASRPIGGSNQPQHF.

This clone was counted between two and nine times. The rearrangement joins TRBV27 to TRBJ1-1; D is undetermined. This CDR3 spans 13 amino acids. Germline lookup yields CDR1 MNHEY and CDR2 SMNVEV (reference sequence). The V and J ends lost 4 bases and 0 bases respectively, with 6 bases between them. DNA of the CDR3: TGTGCCAGCAGTTGGCAAATGAACACTGAAGCTTTCTTT. It yields the protein CASSWQMNTEAFF.

This sequence joins TRBV4-1 and TRBJ1-6; a possible D gene is TRBD1 (5 bases). The V end was cut by 0 bases, the J end by 6 bases, with 12 bases between. This CDR3 region has 16 residues. Germline V gene lookup returns CDR1 MGHRA and CDR2 YSYEKL. The CDR3 bases are TGCGCCAGCAGCCAAGACTGGGCGGGGGGTAATTCACCCCTCCACTTT. Translating it yields CASSQDWAGGNSPLHF.

The chain is built from TRBV19 and TRBJ2-3, with D tentatively TRBD2 (5 bases). The ends were cut back, 1 base at V and 2 bases at J, with 7 bases in the middle. This CDR3 spans 14 amino acids. The germline CDR1 and CDR2 sequences are LNHDA and SQIVND (reference sequence). The CDR3 bases are TGTGCCAGTAGTATAGGGAGGACCACAGATACGCAGTATTTT. This sequence encodes CASSIGRTTDTQYF.

Only one count was recorded for this clone. The chain is built from TRBV10-3 and TRBJ2-3, with 7 bases fitting TRBD1. J gave up 2 bases and V 10 bases, and 12 bases lay outside the gene matches. This CDR3 contains 15 residues. Germline V gene sequence: CDR1 ENHRY, CDR2 SYGVKD. The CDR3 loop is CATHRGGRDTDTQYF. The DNA for the CDR3 is TGTGCCACTCACAGGGGCGGTAGGGACACAGATACGCAGTATTTT.

The chain couples TRBV6-6 to TRBJ2-1, with a possible D match to TRBD1 (6 bases). Germline-derived CDR1 and CDR2 are MNHNY and SVGAGI (reference sequence). The CDR3 covers 16 residues. Between the trimmed V and J ends, which lost 0 bases and 6 bases, there was a span of 15 bases. CDR3 nucleotide sequence: TGTGCCAGCAGTTACTCGTCTTGGACAGTCCTCAATGAGCAGTTCTTC. It translates to CASSYSSWTVLNEQFF.

The chain joins TRBV19 to TRBJ2-3; D possibly corresponds to TRBD2 (6 bases). Germline V gene data show CDR1 as LNHDA and CDR2 as SQIVND (reference sequence). This CDR3 comprises 13 residues. V was clipped by 6 bases and J by 2 bases, with 9 bases between them. In DNA form, the CDR3 reads TGTGCCAGTAGGGAGGACTACACAGATACGCAGTATTTT. It encodes CASREDYTDTQYF.

V and J are TRBV6-5 and TRBJ2-7; TRBD1 agrees at 9 bases. Germline V lookup: CDR1 MNHEY, CDR2 SVGAGI. V lost 6 bases and J lost 4; bases outside the gene matches: 4. CDR3 size: 13 residues. The CDR3 DNA reads TGTGCCAGCAGCGACAGGGGGTCGTACGAGCAGTACTTC. It translates to CASSDRGSYEQYF.